The 19 T cell receptor beta chains presented below share a single source sample, sequenced in a study of PD-L1 blockade in urothelial cancer. Time point here: pretreatment peripheral blood. The assay was immunoSEQ multiplex PCR, and TCRdb's table has in-frame clones only and misses some. The sample yields tens of thousands of clones, more than 75% seen once. The specimen comprised PBMCs, sampled around atezolizumab (anti-PD-L1) treatment. The receptors were gathered from a man aged 55-75 years with urothelial cancer.

V is TRBV7-8 and J is TRBJ1-5; the D gene is possibly TRBD1 (5 bases). There are 15 residues in the CDR3. Germline V gene sequence: CDR1 SGHVS, CDR2 FQNEAQ. Deletions cut 0 bases from V and 3 bases from J, with 9 bases between. The CDR3 loop reads CASSLAGALNQPQHF. For the CDR3, the DNA is TGTGCCAGCAGCTTAGCAGGGGCCCTCAATCAGCCCCAGCATTTT.

CDR3 loop: CASSVGQGANQPQHF. Here the CDR3 DNA reads TGTGCCAGCAGCGTAGGACAGGGGGCCAATCAGCCCCAGCATTTT. V gene TRBV9 combines with J gene TRBJ1-5, with 10 bases aligning to TRBD1. CDR3 length equals 15 residues. V shed 0 bases and J 3 bases; nucleotides not matched to a gene: 0. The germline V gene encodes CDR1 SGDLS and CDR2 YYNGEE.

This clone was recorded only once. The gene calls are TRBV6-1 and TRBJ1-1; TRBD1 is a possible D gene (5 bases). Germline V gene sequence: CDR1 MNHNS, CDR2 SASEGT. The CDR3 is 12 residues long. V lost 3 bases and J lost 11, with 13 bases in between. CDR3 nucleotides: TGTGCCAGCAGTGATAACAGGCTGAGGGCTTTCTTT. As protein: CASSDNRLRAFF.

The genes are TRBV7-9 and TRBJ1-5; D is unresolved. From germline, CDR1 is SEHNR and CDR2 FQNEAQ (reference sequence). The CDR3 has 16 amino acids. Trimming left V 0 bases short and J 1 base short, with 10 bases between. The CDR3 here is CASSLARIGSNQPQHF. In nucleotides, the CDR3 is TGTGCCAGCAGCTTAGCCAGGATCGGAAGCAATCAGCCCCAGCATTTT. The variable domain in full, with the rest retrieved from reference TRBV7-9 and TRBJ1-5, is DTGVSQNPRHKITKRGQNVTFRCDPISEHNRLYWYRQTLGQGPEFLTYFQNEAQLEKSRLLSDRFSAERPKGSFSTLEIQRTEQGDSAMYLCASSLARIGSNQPQHFGDGTRLSIL.

This rearrangement joins TRBV15 to TRBJ2-1, with TRBD2 matching 12 bases. V lost 4 bases and J lost 2; bases outside the gene matches: 3. Germline CDR1 reads LNHNV; CDR2 reads YYDKDF (reference sequence). CDR3 length: 16 amino acids. Here the CDR3 DNA reads TGTGCCACCAGCAACCCTAGCGGGGGGGCCTACAATGAGCAGTTCTTC. This codes for CATSNPSGGAYNEQFF. Combining the CDR3 with reference TRBV15 and TRBJ2-1 gives the whole variable domain DAMVIQNPRYQVTQFGKPVTLSCSQTLNHNVMYWYQQKSSQAPKLLFHYYDKDFNNEADTPDNFQSRRPNTSFCFLDIRSPGLGDTAMYLCATSNPSGGAYNEQFFGPGTRLTVL.

The CDR3 sequence is CAWSVTSENTGELFF. The CDR3 region has the DNA TGTGCCTGGAGTGTCACCAGCGAGAACACCGGGGAGCTGTTTTTT. The chain carries TRBV30 and TRBJ2-2; D remains unclear. The CDR3 is made up of 15 amino acids. From germline, CDR1 is GTSNPN and CDR2 SVGIG (reference sequence). V lost 0 bases and J lost 1, with 9 bases in between.

The genes are TRBV7-8 and TRBJ2-1; TRBD2 matches 10 bases. The CDR3 contains 15 residues. The ends lost 2 bases at V and 4 bases at J; junction bases unmatched: 2. Germline CDR1 SGHVS, CDR2 FQNEAQ. The CDR3 reads CASSLYSGGYNEQFF. The CDR3 bases are TGTGCCAGCAGCTTATATAGCGGGGGGTACAATGAGCAGTTCTTC.

The chain employs TRBV4-3 and TRBJ1-5; the D is unclear. Trimming pared 1 base from V and 1 base from J, leaving 11 bases between. This CDR3 region has 16 residues. From germline, CDR1 is LGHNA and CDR2 YSLEER. The CDR3 DNA reads as TGCGCCAGCAGCCAAGGTGGAGGAGGGAGCAATCAGCCCCAGCATTTT. Translating gives CASSQGGGGSNQPQHF.

The chain has TRBV27 and TRBJ2-1; TRBD1 might be the D (7 bases). V was clipped by 6 bases and J by 7 bases, with 19 bases between them. From germline, CDR1 is MNHEY and CDR2 SMNVEV (reference sequence). The CDR3 loop spans 15 amino acids. CDR3 region: CASRVAAHRGNEQFF. CDR3 bases: TGTGCCAGCAGGGTAGCGGCCCACAGGGGTAATGAGCAGTTCTTC.

This chain links TRBV12-5 with TRBJ2-2, with 9 bases aligning to TRBD1. The CDR3 spans 14 residues. V was clipped by 6 bases and J by 3 bases; unmatched bases: 2. The germline gives CDR1 LGHNT, CDR2 FRNRAP. The CDR3 coding sequence is TGTGCTAGTGGGGACAGGGGAGACACCGGGGAGCTGTTTTTT. Residues: CASGDRGDTGELFF.

The chain recombines TRBV9 with TRBJ2-3, with 7 bases aligning to TRBD2. Looked up from germline, CDR1 is SGDLS and CDR2 is YYNGEE. V was clipped by 3 bases and J by 4 bases; unmatched bases: 8. The CDR3 runs to 15 residues. The chain's CDR3 is CASSDGGSTADTQYF. The CDR3 bases are TGTGCCAGCAGCGATGGCGGGAGTACGGCAGATACGCAGTATTTT.

This clone has just a few counts. This chain connects TRBV30 to TRBJ2-1, with 13 bases identical to TRBD2. The CDR3 length is 14 residues. Looked up from germline, CDR1 is GTSNPN and CDR2 is SVGIG (reference sequence). With 7 bases clipped from V and 9 bases from J, the junction kept 9 bases outside the gene matches. CDR3 amino acids: CASAPGLAGSEQFF. CDR3 nucleotide sequence: TGTGCCTCAGCCCCGGGACTAGCGGGAAGTGAGCAGTTCTTC.

The V call is TRBV5-1, the J call TRBJ1-4, with TRBD1 identical over 11 bases. The CDR3 spans 17 residues. Germline values: CDR1 SGHRS, CDR2 YFSETQ. V lost 4 bases, J lost 8 bases, and 13 bases stayed unmatched. The CDR3 loop is CASSDGTGGSGREKLFF. The CDR3 bases are TGCGCCAGCAGCGACGGGACAGGGGGTTCGGGAAGGGAAAAACTGTTTTTT.

This clone has more than one count but fewer than ten. The DNA for the CDR3 is TGTGCCAGCAGGGGGGACAGTTCTAATGGCTACACCTTC. The encoded protein is CASRGDSSNGYTF. The chain combines TRBV2 with TRBJ1-2; 7 nucleotides line up with TRBD1. This CDR3 is built from 13 residues. Germline CDR1 is SNHLY and CDR2 is FYNNEI. The V and J ends lost 6 bases and 6 bases, in that order; junction bases with no gene match: 7.

The gene calls are TRBV7-8 and TRBJ2-5; a weak D match, TRBD1 (5 bases). Germline lookup yields CDR1 SGHVS and CDR2 FQNEAQ. The CDR3 loop spans 16 amino acids. With 1 base removed from V and 4 bases from J, the gap between germline ends came to 16 bases. CDR3 DNA: TGTGCCAGCAGCTTAGTTGGACACCCCCTGGGAGAGACCCAGTACTTC. It specifies CASSLVGHPLGETQYF.

To note about this clone: This sample includes further DNA sequences coding for the same CDR3. The V and J genes are TRBV7-3 and TRBJ2-7, with D tentatively TRBD1 (6 bases). Germline CDR1 and CDR2: SGHTA and FQGTGA. V was shortened by 4 bases and J by 3 bases, with 13 bases between the two germline ends. The CDR3 length is 14 residues. CDR3 residues: CASSSKGGVYEQYF. The CDR3 nucleotides are TGTGCCAGCAGCTCGAAAGGGGGAGTCTACGAGCAGTACTTC.

In its sample, this clone was seen once. This chain links TRBV18 with TRBJ2-3; maybe TRBD2 (5 bases). In germline, CDR1 is KGHSH, CDR2 LQKENI. V gave up 8 bases and J gave up 6 bases, with 12 bases separating them. The CDR3 runs 12 residues. The CDR3 nucleotides read TGTGCCAGCCGCGAATCGGGGGATACGCAGTATTTT. It specifies CASRESGDTQYF. The whole variable domain, remainder taken from reference TRBV18 and TRBJ2-3, is NAGVMQNPRHLVRRRGQEARLRCSPMKGHSHVYWYRQLPEEGLKFMVYLQKENIIDESGMPKERFSAEFPKEGPSILRIQQVVRGDSAAYFCASRESGDTQYFGPGTRLTVL.

The chain carries TRBV19 and TRBJ1-4; D is unresolved. The germline V gene has CDR1 LNHDA and CDR2 SQIVND (reference sequence). The CDR3 length is 15 residues. Deletions cut 3 bases from V and 1 base from J, with 9 bases between. The DNA for the CDR3 is TGTGCCAGTAGTATGCGGGAGGAAACTAATGAAAAACTGTTTTTT. Amino acid sequence: CASSMREETNEKLFF.

This chain links TRBV4-1 with TRBJ2-7; 10 nucleotides align to TRBD2. V shed 3 bases, J shed 7 bases, and the junction held 6 bases outside the gene matches. Germline V lookup: CDR1 MGHRA, CDR2 YSYEKL. CDR3 length equals 14 residues. The CDR3 loop reads CASSHPAGGREQYF. CDR3 sequence (DNA): TGCGCCAGCAGCCACCCAGCGGGGGGGCGTGAGCAGTACTTC.